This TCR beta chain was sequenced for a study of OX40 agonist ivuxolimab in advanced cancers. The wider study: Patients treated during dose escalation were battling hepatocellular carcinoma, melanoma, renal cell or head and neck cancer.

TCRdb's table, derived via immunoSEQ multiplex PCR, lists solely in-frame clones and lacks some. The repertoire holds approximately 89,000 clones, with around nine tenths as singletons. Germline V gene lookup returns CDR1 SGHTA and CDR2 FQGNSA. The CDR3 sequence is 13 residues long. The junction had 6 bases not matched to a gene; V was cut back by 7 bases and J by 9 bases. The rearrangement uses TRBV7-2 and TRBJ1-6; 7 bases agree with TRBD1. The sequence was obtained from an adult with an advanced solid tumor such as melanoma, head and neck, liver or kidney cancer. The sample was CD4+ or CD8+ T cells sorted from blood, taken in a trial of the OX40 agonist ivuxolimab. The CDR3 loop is CASTSRDSSPLHF. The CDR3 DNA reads TGTGCCAGCACCTCCCGGGACAGTTCACCCCTCCACTTT.